This T cell receptor (beta chain) was documented in a study of blood T cell repertoires in COVID-19. Deletions cut 5 bases from V and 8 bases from J, with 12 bases between. CDR3 size: 12 residues. Germline V lookup: CDR1 LNHDA, CDR2 SQIVND (reference sequence). Original methodology: The authors estimated nucleated cell counts from reference gene primer amplification. Libraries were prepared by immunoSEQ multiplex PCR; TCRdb keeps only in-frame clonotypes and omits some of them. The D gene and trimming were derived from the DNA, and the V and J assignments and clone size from that table. The table has under 200,000 clones, roughly 85% seen once.

The chain carries TRBV19 and TRBJ1-2, with D possibly matching TRBD1 (6 bases). Sequenced sample: peripheral blood. The TCR originated in a woman in her 30s with acute or convalescent COVID-19. CDR3 bases: TGTGCCAGTAGTGCTCACAGGGCAGGCTACACCTTC. Protein sequence: CASSAHRAGYTF.